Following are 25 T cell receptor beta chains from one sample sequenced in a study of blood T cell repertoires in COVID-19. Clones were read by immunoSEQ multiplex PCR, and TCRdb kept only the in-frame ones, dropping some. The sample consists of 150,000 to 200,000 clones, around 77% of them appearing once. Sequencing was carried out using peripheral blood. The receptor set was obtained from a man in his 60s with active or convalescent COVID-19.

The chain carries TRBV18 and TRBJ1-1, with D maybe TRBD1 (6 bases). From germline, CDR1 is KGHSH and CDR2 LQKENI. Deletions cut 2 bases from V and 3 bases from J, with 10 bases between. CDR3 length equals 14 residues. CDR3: CASSPKGGDTEAFF. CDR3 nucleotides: TGTGCCAGCTCACCAAAAGGGGGAGACACTGAAGCTTTCTTT.

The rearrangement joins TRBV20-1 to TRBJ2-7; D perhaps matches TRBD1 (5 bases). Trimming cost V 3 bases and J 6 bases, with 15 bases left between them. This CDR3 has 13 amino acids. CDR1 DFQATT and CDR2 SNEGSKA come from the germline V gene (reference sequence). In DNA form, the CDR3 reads TGCAGTGCTAGTGGCAGGGTGGGCGGCGAGCAGTACTTC. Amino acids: CSASGRVGGEQYF.

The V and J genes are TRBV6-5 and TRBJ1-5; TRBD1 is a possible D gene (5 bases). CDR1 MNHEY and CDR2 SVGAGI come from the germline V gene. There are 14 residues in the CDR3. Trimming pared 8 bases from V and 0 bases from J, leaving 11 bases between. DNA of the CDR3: TGTGCCAGCGGGGCTTTGAATAGCAATCAGCCCCAGCATTTT. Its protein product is CASGALNSNQPQHF.

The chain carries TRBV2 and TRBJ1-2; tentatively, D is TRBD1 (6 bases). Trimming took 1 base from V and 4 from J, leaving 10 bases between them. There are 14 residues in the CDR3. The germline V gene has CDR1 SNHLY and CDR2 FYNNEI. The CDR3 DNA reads TGTGCCAGCAGTGAAGAACGGACAGTCTATGGCTACACCTTC. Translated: CASSEERTVYGYTF.

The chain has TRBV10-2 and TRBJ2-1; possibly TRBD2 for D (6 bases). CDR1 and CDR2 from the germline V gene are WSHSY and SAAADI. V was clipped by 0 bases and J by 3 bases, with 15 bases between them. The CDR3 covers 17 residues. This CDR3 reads CASSESEGQVLYNEQFF. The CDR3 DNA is TGCGCCAGCAGTGAGTCGGAGGGCCAGGTTCTCTACAATGAGCAGTTCTTC.

The DNA of the CDR3 is TGTGCCAGCAGCTTAGCGCAGGGCGGGGCACCTAGCACAGATACGCAGTATTTT. This sequence encodes CASSLAQGGAPSTDTQYF. The chain joins TRBV7-9 to TRBJ2-3; perhaps TRBD2 as D (6 bases). Trimming removed 0 bases at V and 0 bases at J, with 16 bases between. The CDR3 runs 18 residues. Germline V gene lookup returns CDR1 SEHNR and CDR2 FQNEAQ (reference sequence).

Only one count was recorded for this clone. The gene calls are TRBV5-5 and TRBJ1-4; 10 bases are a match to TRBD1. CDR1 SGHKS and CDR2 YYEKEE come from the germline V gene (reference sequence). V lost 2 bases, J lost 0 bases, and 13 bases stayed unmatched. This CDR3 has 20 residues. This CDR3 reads CASSLIWSRDRGATNEKLFF. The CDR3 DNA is TGTGCCAGCAGCTTAATTTGGTCCCGGGACAGGGGAGCAACTAATGAAAAACTGTTTTTT. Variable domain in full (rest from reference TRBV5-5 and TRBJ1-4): DAGVTQSPTHLIKTRGQQVTLRCSPISGHKSVSWYQQVLGQGPQFIFQYYEKEERGRGNFPDRFSARQFPNYSSELNVNALLLGDSALYLCASSLIWSRDRGATNEKLFFGSGTQLSVL.

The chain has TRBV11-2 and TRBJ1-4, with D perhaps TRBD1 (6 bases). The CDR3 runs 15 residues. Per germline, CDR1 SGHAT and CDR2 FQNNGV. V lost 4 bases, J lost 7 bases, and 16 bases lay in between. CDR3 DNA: TGTGCCAGCAGCTCCTCAGGGGCGCAGAGTGAAAAACTGTTTTTT. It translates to CASSSSGAQSEKLFF.

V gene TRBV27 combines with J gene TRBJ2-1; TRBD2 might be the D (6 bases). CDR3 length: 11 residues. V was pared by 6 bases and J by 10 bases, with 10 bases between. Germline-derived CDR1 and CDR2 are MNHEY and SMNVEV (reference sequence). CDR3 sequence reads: CASRSRGEQFF. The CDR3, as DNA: TGTGCCAGCAGATCCCGGGGGGAGCAGTTCTTC.

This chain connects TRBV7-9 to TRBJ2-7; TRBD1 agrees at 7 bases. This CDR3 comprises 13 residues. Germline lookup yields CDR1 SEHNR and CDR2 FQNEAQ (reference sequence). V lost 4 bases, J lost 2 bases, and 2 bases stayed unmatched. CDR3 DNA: TGTGCCAGCAGCTCCACAGGGGCCTACGAGCAGTACTTC. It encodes CASSSTGAYEQYF.

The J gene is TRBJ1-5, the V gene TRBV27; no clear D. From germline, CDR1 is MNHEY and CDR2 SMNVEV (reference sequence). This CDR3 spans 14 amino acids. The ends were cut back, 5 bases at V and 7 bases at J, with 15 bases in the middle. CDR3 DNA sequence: TGTGCCAGCAGTGGTCGGGGTGTTGGGCAGCCCCAGCATTTT. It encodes CASSGRGVGQPQHF.

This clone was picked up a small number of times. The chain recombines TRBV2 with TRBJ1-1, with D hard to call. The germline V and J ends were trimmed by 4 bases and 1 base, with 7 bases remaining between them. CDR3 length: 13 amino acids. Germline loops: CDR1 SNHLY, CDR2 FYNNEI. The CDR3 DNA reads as TGTGCCAGCAGTGTAGAGGGGAACACTGAAGCTTTCTTT. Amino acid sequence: CASSVEGNTEAFF.

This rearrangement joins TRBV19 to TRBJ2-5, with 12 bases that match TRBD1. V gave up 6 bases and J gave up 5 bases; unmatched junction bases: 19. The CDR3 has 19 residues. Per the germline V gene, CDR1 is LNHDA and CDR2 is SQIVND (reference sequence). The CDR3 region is CASSPAGTGGFGIRETQYF. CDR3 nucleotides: TGTGCCAGTAGCCCAGCCGGGACAGGGGGCTTCGGGATTCGGGAGACCCAGTACTTC.

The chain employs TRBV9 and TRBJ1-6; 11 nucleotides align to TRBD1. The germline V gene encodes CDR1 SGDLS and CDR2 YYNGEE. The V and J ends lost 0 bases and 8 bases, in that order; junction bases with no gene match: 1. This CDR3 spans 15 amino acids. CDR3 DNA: TGTGCCAGCAGCGTAGTGGGACAGGGGGATTCACCCCTCCACTTT. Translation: CASSVVGQGDSPLHF.

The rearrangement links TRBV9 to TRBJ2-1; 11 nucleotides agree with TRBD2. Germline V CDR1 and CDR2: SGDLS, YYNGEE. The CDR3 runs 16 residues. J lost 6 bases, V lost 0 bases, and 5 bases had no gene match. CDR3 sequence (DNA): TGTGCCAGCAGCGTAGTCGAACTAGCGGGAGCCAATGAGCAGTTCTTC. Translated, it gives CASSVVELAGANEQFF.

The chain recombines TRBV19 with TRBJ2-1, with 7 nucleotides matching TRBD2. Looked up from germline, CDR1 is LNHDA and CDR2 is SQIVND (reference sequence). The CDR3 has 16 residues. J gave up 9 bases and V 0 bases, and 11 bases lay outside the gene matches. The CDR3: CASSIDSGGSVGEQFF. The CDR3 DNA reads TGTGCCAGTAGTATAGATAGCGGCGGGAGCGTAGGTGAGCAGTTCTTC.

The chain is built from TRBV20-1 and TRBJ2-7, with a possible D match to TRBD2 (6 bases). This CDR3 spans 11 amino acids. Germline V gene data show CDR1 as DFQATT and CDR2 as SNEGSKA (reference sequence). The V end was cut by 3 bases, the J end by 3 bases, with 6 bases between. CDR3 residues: CSARGGYEQYF. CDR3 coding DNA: TGCAGTGCTAGGGGGGGCTACGAGCAGTACTTC.

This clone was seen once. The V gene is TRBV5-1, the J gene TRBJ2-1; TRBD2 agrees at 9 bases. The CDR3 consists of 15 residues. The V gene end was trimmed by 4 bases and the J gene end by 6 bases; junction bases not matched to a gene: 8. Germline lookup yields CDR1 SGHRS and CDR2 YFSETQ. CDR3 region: CASSLAGFSGNEQFF. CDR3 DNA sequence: TGCGCCAGCAGCCTAGCGGGATTCTCCGGCAATGAGCAGTTCTTC.

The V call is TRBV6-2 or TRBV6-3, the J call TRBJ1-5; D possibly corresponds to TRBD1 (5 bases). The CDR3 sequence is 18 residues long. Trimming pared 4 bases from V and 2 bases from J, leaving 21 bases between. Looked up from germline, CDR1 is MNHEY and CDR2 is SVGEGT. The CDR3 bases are TGTGCCAGCAGTTCAACATTGGGGGGGGTTGGAGGCAATCAGCCCCAGCATTTT. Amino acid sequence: CASSSTLGGVGGNQPQHF.

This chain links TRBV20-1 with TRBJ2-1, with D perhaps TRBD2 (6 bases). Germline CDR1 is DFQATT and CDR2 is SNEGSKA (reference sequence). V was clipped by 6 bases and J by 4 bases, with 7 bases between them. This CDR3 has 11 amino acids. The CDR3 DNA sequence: TGCAGTGCGCGGGATTACAATGAGCAGTTCTTC. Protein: CSARDYNEQFF.

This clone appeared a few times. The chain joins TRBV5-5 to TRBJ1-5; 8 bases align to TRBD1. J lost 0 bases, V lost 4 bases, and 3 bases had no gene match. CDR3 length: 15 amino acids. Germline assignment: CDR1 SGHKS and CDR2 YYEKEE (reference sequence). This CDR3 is CASSTTGDSNQPQHF. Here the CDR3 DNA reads TGTGCCAGCAGCACGACAGGGGATAGCAATCAGCCCCAGCATTTT.

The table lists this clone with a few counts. CDR3 in DNA: TGTGCCAGCAGCTCGCTTCGGGGGGACTATGGCTACACCTTC. This sequence encodes CASSSLRGDYGYTF. The rearrangement joins TRBV7-9 to TRBJ1-2, with D possibly TRBD1 on 5 matching bases. Germline lookup yields CDR1 SEHNR and CDR2 FQNEAQ (reference sequence). Trimming took 4 bases from V and 3 from J, leaving 12 bases between them. The CDR3 has 14 residues.

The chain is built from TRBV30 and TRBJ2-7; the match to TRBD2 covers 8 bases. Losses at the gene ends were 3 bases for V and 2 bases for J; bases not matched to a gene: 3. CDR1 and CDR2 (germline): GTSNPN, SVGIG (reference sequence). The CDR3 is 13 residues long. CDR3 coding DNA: TGTGCCTGGAGAGTCGGGGGGGCCTACGAGCAGTACTTC. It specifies CAWRVGGAYEQYF.

The CDR3 loop is CASSLRAQQPEAFF. CDR3 DNA sequence: TGTGCCAGCAGCTTGAGGGCCCAGCAGCCTGAAGCTTTCTTT. V gene TRBV11-1 combines with J gene TRBJ1-1; D is undetermined. The V gene lost 3 bases and the J gene lost 6 bases, with 14 bases spanning the gap. In germline, CDR1 is SGHAT, CDR2 FQDESV (reference sequence). The CDR3 is 14 residues long.

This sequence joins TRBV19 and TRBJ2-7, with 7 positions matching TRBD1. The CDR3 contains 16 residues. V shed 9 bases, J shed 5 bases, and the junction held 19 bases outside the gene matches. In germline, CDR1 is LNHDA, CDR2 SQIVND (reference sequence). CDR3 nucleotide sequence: TGTGCCAGCGCCGATCCTTACAGGGGCCCTACGGACGAGCAGTACTTC. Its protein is CASADPYRGPTDEQYF.